This T cell receptor beta chain was identified during a study of shared clonotypes between healthy human individuals. Study-level points and caveats: With few donors, the genetic and exposure-history diversity represented was limited.

The CDR3 is made up of 16 amino acids. Germline CDR1 and CDR2: SGHRS and YFSETQ. The trim removed 4 bases at V and 0 bases at J, leaving 6 bases unmatched. This clone was seen once. Its antigen is undetermined. CD4+ cells were split into CD45RA+ naive and CD45RA-negative memory subsets. Data came from immunoSEQ multiplex PCR; TCRdb stores just in-frame clones and leaves some out. This table holds about 230,000 clones, just over 65% found once. The receptor was derived from a man aged 30-40 years in good health. Source material: memory CD4+ T cells sorted from blood. Described subset: CD45RA-negative fraction. The chain combines TRBV5-1 with TRBJ2-3; 9 nucleotides line up with TRBD2. CDR3 loop: CASSPIAGASTDTQYF. CDR3 sequence (DNA): TGCGCCAGCAGCCCCATAGCGGGAGCTAGCACAGATACGCAGTATTTT.